This T cell receptor (beta chain) was observed in a study of cytomegalovirus exposure and HLA in healthy donors. Germline-derived CDR1 and CDR2 are LGHNA and YSLEER. Trimming pared 4 bases from V and 9 bases from J, leaving 13 bases between. The CDR3 extends over 13 amino acids. Whereas donors were nominally healthy upon sampling, unrecorded immune exposures were probable. Use of 60 Vbeta and 13 Jbeta primers characterized the PCR. Sequencing was performed with immunoSEQ multiplex PCR; in TCRdb, only in-frame clones are kept and a portion is missing. There are around 180,000 clones in the sample; more than 80% occur only once, and around 5% lies in the top ten.

The rearrangement joins TRBV4-3 to TRBJ2-1; unclear D gene. The sequencing input was PBMCs. This TCR came from a man aged 18 to 35 in good health and CMV-seronegative. The CDR3, as DNA: TGCGCCAGCAGCCCCTACCCCATACGTGAGCAGTTCTTC. Translated: CASSPYPIREQFF.